The sequence of this TCR beta chain was determined in a study of blood T cell repertoires in COVID-19. The table lists this clone with a count of one. In the same sample, other DNA sequences code for this CDR3. Original processing notes: Cell counts per sample came from amplifying reference gene primers. Here immunoSEQ multiplex PCR was the method, and the copy in TCRdb shows in-frame clones only, minus some. The DNA was the basis for D and trimming; V, J and clone size are from that table. The top ten clones hold over 2% of a sample with some 47,000 clones, more than 70% of them seen once. This receptor was identified in a woman in her fifties or sixties with acute or convalescent COVID-19. Sequences were obtained from peripheral blood.

DNA for the CDR3: TGTGCCAGCAGCTTAGGGACAAACTACGAGCAGTACTTC. Residues: CASSLGTNYEQYF. This sequence joins TRBV7-3 and TRBJ2-7; D is possibly TRBD1 (6 bases). Germline V CDR1 and CDR2: SGHTA, FQGTGA. The CDR3 totals 13 residues. V shed 2 bases and J shed 3 bases, with 8 bases lying between them.